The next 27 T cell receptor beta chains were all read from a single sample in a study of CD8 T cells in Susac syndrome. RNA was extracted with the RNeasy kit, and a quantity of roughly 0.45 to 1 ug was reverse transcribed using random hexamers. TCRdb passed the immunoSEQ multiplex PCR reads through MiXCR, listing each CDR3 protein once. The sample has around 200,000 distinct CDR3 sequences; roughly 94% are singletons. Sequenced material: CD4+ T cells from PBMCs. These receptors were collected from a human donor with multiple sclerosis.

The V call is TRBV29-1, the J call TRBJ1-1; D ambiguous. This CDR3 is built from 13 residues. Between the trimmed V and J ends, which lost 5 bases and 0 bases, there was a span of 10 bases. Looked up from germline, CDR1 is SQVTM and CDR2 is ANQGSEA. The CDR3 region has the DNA TGCAGCGTTACAGTGTCAATGAACACTGAAGCTTTCTTT. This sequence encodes CSVTVSMNTEAFF.

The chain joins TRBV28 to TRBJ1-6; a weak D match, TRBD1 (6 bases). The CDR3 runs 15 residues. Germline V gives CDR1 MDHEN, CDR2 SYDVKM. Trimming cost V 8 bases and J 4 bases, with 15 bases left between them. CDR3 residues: CASSPGRGYNSPLHF. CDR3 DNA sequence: TGTGCCAGCTCCCCGGGCAGGGGATATAATTCACCCCTCCACTTT. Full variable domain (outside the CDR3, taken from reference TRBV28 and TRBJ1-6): DVKVTQSSRYLVKRTGEKVFLECVQDMDHENMFWYRQDPGLGLRLIYFSYDVKMKEKGDIPEGYSVSREKKERFSLILESASTNQTSMYLCASSPGRGYNSPLHFGNGTRLTVT.

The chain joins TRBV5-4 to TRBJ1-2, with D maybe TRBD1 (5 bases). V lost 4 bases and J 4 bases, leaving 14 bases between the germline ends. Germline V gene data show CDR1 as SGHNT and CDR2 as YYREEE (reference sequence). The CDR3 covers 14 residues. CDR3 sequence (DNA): TGTGCCAGCAGCCCCGGGGCAGGGCTCTATGGCTACACCTTC. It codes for CASSPGAGLYGYTF. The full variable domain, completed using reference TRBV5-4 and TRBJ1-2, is ETGVTQSPTHLIKTRGQQVTLRCSSQSGHNTVSWYQQALGQGPQFIFQYYREEENGRGNFPPRFSGLQFPNYSSELNVNALELDDSALYLCASSPGAGLYGYTFGSGTRLTVV.

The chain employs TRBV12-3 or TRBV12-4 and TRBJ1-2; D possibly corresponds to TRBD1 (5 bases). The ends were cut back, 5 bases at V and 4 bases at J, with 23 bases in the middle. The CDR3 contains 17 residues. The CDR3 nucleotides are TGTGCCAGCAGTCCGGAACTAAACTGGGGCAGTTCCTATGGCTACACCTTC. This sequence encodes CASSPELNWGSSYGYTF.

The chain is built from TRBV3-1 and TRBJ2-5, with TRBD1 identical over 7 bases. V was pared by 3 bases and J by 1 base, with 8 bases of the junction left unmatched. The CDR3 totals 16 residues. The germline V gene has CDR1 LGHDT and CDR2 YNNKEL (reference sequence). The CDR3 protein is CASSHSNRGFQETQYF. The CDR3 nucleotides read TGTGCCAGCAGCCACAGCAACAGGGGCTTCCAAGAGACCCAGTACTTC.

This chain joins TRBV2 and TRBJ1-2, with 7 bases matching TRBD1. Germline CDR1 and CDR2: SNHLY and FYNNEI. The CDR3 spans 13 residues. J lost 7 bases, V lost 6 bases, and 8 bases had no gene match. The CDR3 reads CASRMEGASGYTF. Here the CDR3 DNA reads TGTGCCAGCAGAATGGAGGGGGCCTCTGGCTACACCTTC.

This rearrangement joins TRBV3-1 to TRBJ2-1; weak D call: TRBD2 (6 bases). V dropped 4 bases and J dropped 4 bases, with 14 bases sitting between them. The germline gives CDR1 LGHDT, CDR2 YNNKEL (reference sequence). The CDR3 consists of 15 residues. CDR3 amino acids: CASSPSAGPYNEQFF. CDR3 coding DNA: TGTGCCAGCAGCCCTAGTGCGGGGCCTTACAATGAGCAGTTCTTC.

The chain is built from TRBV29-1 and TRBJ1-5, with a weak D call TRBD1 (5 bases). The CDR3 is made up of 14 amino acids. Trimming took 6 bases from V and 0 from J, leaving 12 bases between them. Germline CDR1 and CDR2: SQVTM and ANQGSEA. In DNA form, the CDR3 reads TGCAGCGTCGGCGAGGGGCTTAGCAATCAGCCCCAGCATTTT. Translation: CSVGEGLSNQPQHF.

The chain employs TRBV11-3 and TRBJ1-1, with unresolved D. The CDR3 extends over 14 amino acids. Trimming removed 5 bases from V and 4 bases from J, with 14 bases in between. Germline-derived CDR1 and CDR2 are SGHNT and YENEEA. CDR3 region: CASSPTMGATEAFF. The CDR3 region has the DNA TGTGCCAGCAGCCCCACCATGGGCGCCACTGAAGCTTTCTTT.

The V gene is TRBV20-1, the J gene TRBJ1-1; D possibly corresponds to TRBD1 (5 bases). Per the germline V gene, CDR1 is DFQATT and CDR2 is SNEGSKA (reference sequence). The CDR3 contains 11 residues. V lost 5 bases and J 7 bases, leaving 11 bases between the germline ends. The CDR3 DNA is TGCAGTGCTGGGAGGGGTGGTGAAGCTTTCTTT. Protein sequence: CSAGRGGEAFF.

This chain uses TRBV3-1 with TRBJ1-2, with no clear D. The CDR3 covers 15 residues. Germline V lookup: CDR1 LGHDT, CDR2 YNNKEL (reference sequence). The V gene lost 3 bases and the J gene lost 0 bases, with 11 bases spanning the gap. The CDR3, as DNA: TGTGCCAGCAGCCATCTGCCCGGGACTAACTATGGCTACACCTTC. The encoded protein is CASSHLPGTNYGYTF.

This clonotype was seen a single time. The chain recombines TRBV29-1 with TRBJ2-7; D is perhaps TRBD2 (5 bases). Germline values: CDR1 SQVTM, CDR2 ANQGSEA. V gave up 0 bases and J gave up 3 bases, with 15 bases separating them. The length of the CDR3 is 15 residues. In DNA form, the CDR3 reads TGCAGCGTTGAAGATGAAAGGGAGAGGATCTACGAGCAGTACTTC. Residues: CSVEDERERIYEQYF.

CDR3: CASSPDSKLEAFF. DNA for the CDR3: TGTGCCAGCAGTCCGGACAGCAAACTTGAAGCTTTCTTT. The chain links TRBV12-3 or TRBV12-4 to TRBJ1-1, with a weak D call TRBD1 (6 bases). V lost 5 bases to trimming and J lost 7 bases, with 14 bases between them. This CDR3 is 13 amino acids long.

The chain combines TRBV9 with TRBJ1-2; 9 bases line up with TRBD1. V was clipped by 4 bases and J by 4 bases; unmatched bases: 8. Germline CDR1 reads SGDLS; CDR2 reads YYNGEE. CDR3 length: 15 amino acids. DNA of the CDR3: TGTGCCAGCAGCCCCGGACAGGGGAGGGTCTATGGCTACACCTTC. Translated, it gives CASSPGQGRVYGYTF.

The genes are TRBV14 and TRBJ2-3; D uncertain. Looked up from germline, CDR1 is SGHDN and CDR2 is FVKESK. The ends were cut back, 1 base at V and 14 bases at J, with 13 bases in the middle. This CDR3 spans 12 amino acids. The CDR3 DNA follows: TGTGCCAGCAGCCAAGTGGGGTTATTGATGTATTTT. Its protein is CASSQVGLLMYF.

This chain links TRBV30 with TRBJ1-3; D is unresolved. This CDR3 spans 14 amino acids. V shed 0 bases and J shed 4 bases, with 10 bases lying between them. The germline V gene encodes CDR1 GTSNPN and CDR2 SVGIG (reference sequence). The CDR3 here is CAWSVRTSGNTIYF. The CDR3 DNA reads TGTGCCTGGAGTGTCCGCACCTCGGGAAACACCATATATTTT.

The CDR3 reads CASSHSPGSGNTIYF. The CDR3 DNA follows: TGTGCCAGCAGCCATTCCCCGGGATCTGGAAACACCATATATTTT. The chain joins TRBV3-1 to TRBJ1-3; D not resolved. Germline lookup yields CDR1 LGHDT and CDR2 YNNKEL (reference sequence). The V and J ends lost 3 bases and 1 base respectively, with 10 bases between them. The CDR3 extends over 15 amino acids.

The CDR3 DNA reads TGTGCCAGCAGCCAAGTCACCGATAACTATGGCTACACCTTC. Its translation is CASSQVTDNYGYTF. The V and J genes are TRBV3-1 and TRBJ1-2; unclear D gene. CDR3 length equals 14 residues. Per germline, CDR1 LGHDT and CDR2 YNNKEL (reference sequence). V gave up 1 base and J gave up 1 base, with 7 bases separating them.

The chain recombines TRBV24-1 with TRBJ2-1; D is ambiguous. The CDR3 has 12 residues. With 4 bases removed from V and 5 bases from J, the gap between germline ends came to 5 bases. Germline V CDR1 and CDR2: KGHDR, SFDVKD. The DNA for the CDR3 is TGTGCCACCAGTGACCCCCACAATGAGCAGTTCTTC. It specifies CATSDPHNEQFF.

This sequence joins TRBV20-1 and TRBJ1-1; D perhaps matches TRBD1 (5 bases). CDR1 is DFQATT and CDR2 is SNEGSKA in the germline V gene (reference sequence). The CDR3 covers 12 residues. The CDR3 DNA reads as TGCAGCGCTCCGGGGGTGAACACTGAAGCTTTCTTT. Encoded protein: CSAPGVNTEAFF.

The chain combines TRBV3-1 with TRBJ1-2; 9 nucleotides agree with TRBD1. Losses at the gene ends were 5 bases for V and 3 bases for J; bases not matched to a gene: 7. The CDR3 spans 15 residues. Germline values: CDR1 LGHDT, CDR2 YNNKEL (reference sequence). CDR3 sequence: CASSLRTGADYGYTF. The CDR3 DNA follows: TGTGCCAGCAGCTTGCGGACAGGGGCTGACTATGGCTACACCTTC.

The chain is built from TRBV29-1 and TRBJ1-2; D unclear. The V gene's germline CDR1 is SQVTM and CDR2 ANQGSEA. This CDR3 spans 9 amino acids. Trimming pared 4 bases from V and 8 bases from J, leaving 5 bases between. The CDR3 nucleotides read TGCAGCGTTGGGGAGGGCTACACCTTC. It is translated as CSVGEGYTF.

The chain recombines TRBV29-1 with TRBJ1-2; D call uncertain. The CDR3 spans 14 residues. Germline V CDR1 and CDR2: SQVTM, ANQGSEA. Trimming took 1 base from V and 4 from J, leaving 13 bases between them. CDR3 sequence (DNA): TGCAGCGTTGAAGGGACCCTATACAGCTATGGCTACACCTTC. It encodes CSVEGTLYSYGYTF.

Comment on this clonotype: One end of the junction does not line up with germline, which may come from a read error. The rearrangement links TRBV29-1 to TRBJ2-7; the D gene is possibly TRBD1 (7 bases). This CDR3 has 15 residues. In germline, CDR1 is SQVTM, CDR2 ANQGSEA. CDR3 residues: CSVCQTGDSSYEQYF. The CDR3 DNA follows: TGTAGCGTTTGCCAAACAGGGGACTCTTCCTACGAGCAGTACTTC.

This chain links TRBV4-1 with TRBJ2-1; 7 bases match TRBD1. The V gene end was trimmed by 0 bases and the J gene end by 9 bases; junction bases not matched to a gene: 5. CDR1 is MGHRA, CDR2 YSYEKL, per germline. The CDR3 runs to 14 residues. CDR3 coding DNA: TGCGCCAGCAGCCAAGAGGCAGGGGGTGGTGAGCAGTTCTTC. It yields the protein CASSQEAGGGEQFF.

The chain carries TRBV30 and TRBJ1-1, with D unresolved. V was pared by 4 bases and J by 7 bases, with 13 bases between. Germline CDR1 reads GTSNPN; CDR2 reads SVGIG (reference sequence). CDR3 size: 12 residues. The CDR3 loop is CAWNWEPSEAFF. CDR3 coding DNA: TGTGCCTGGAATTGGGAGCCGAGTGAAGCTTTCTTT. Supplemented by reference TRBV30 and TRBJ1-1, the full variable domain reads SQTIHQWPATLVQPVGSPLSLECTVEGTSNPNLYWYRQAAGRGLQLLFYSVGIGQISSEVPQNLSASRPQDRQFILSSKKLLLSDSGFYLCAWNWEPSEAFFGQGTRLTVV.

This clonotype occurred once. Here the CDR3 DNA reads TGTGCCTTCTCAGGGGTGCAGAACACTGAAGCTTTCTTT. Protein: CAFSGVQNTEAFF. The rearrangement joins TRBV30 to TRBJ1-1; D is perhaps TRBD1 (6 bases). The CDR3 totals 13 residues. Trimming cost V 7 bases and J 1 base, with 13 bases left between them. Germline CDR1 is GTSNPN and CDR2 is SVGIG (reference sequence).